The 4 T cell receptor beta chains presented below share a single source sample, sequenced in a study of beta chain features in type 1 diabetes. Of the isolated RNA, all was reverse transcribed, and so the sequenced material was expressed TCRB transcripts. TCRdb's table, derived via immunoSEQ multiplex PCR, lists solely in-frame clones and lacks some. The sample carries about 250,000 clones, roughly 15% recorded once. The sample comprised naive CD4+ T cells from blood. The receptors were sampled from a woman between 40 and 50 years old in good health.

This clone appeared a few times. This sequence joins TRBV29-1 and TRBJ2-3, with TRBD1 identical over 7 bases. The CDR3 is 12 amino acids. The ends lost 6 bases at V and 2 bases at J; junction bases unmatched: 2. Germline assignment: CDR1 SQVTM and CDR2 ANQGSEA. As DNA, the CDR3 is TGCAGCGTAGGACAGGTCACAGATACGCAGTATTTT. It codes for CSVGQVTDTQYF.

In its sample, this clone was seen a few times. The rearrangement joins TRBV18 to TRBJ2-5; 7 positions agree with TRBD1. Germline CDR1 and CDR2: KGHSH and LQKENI. This CDR3 is 15 amino acids long. The V gene end was trimmed by 4 bases and the J gene end by 2 bases; junction bases not matched to a gene: 7. CDR3 sequence (DNA): TGTGCCAGCTCACGCCCCGGGACAGAACAAGAGACCCAGTACTTC. The encoded protein is CASSRPGTEQETQYF.

In this sample, this clone turned up a few times. Germline and junction disagree at one end, which may indicate a read error. The CDR3 region has the DNA TGTGCCAGCAGCCACAGGACAGGGGCCTACGATCAGTACTTC. Translating it yields CASSHRTGAYDQYF. The V and J genes are TRBV7-2 and TRBJ2-7; the match to TRBD1 covers 9 bases. Germline V lookup: CDR1 SGHTA, CDR2 FQGNSA. The CDR3 contains 14 residues.

This clone was found a few times. The chain combines TRBV4-3 with TRBJ2-1; TRBD2 aligns across 12 bases. The CDR3 contains 19 residues. Germline V gene lookup returns CDR1 LGHNA and CDR2 YSLEER. The junction had 10 bases not matched to a gene; V was cut back by 4 bases and J by 0 bases. The CDR3 reads CASSLQSGLAGSSYNEQFF. In DNA, the CDR3 is TGCGCCAGCAGCCTCCAAAGTGGACTAGCGGGGAGCTCCTACAATGAGCAGTTCTTC.